This TCR beta chain derives from a study of blood T cell repertoires in COVID-19. Study as a whole: The analysed material was cDNA or gDNA that came from T cells, B-cell-depleted T cells, or PBMCs.

TCRdb's table, derived via immunoSEQ multiplex PCR, lists solely in-frame clones and lacks some. The data contain hundreds of thousands of clones, approximately 86% of them singletons. The sequencing input was peripheral blood. The TCR was taken from a woman aged 25 to 39 who had recovered from COVID-19.

The CDR3, as DNA: TGTGCCAGCAGTGGACAGGGAAGCTCCTATAATTCACCCCTCCACTTT. Protein: CASSGQGSSYNSPLHF. The chain couples TRBV11-2 to TRBJ1-6, with TRBD1 identical over 8 bases. The CDR3 has 16 amino acids. With 6 bases clipped from V and 0 bases from J, the junction kept 4 bases outside the gene matches. Germline-derived CDR1 and CDR2 are SGHAT and FQNNGV.